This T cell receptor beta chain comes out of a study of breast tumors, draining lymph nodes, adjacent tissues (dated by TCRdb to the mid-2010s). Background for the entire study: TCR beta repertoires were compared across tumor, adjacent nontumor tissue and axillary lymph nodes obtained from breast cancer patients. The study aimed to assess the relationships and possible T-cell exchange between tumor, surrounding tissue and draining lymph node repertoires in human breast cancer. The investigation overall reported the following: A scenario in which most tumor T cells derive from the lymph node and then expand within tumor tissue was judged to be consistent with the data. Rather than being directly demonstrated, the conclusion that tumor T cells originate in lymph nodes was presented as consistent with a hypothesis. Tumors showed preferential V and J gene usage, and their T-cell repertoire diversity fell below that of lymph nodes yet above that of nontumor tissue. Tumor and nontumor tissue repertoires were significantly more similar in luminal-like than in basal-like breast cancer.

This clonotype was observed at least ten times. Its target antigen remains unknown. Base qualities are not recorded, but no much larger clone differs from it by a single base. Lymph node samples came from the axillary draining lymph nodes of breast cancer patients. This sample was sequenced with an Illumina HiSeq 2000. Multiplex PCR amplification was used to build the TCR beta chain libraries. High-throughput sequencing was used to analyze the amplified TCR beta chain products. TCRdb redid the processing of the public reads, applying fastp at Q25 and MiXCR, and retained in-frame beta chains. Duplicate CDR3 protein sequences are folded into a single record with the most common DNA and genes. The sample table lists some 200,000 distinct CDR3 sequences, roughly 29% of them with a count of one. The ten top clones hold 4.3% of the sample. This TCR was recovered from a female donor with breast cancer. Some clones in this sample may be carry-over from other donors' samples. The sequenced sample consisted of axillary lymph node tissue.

The CDR3 has the sequence CAWSVPGGEGEKLFF. The DNA sequence is TGTGCCTGGAGTGTCCCGGGGGGAGAGGGTGAAAAACTGTTTTTT. The chain links TRBV30 with TRBJ1-4; the D gene is possibly TRBD1, with 5 bases matching. CDR1 and CDR2 are drawn from the germline V gene (reference sequence): GTSNPN, SVGIG. The CDR3, cysteine through phenylalanine, is 15 amino acids long. Kept here is only the CDR3 DNA, which spans 45 bases and is read in frame from base 1. At the junction V is shortened by 0 bases and J by 7 bases, with 15 bases in between.